This TCR beta chain was recovered during a study of blood T cell repertoires in COVID-19. About the study: The cDNA or gDNA used as material had been derived from T cells, B-cell-depleted T cells, or PBMCs.

CDR3 length equals 13 residues. Germline-derived CDR1 and CDR2 are LNHDA and SQIVND (reference sequence). V was clipped by 5 bases and J by 6 bases, with 13 bases between them. Original analysis: Amplification with reference gene primers provided the estimates of nucleated cell counts. Some clones are missing from TCRdb's copy, which holds only in-frame ones; the method was immunoSEQ multiplex PCR. V and J calls and clone size come straight from that table; D and trimming were deduced from the DNA. The sample contains 300,000 or so clones, about 85% of which appear only once. The TCR originated in a woman aged 45-65 years with active or convalescent COVID-19. The chain recombines TRBV19 with TRBJ1-1; D is perhaps TRBD1 (6 bases). Input material: peripheral blood. In nucleotides, the CDR3 is TGTGCCAGTAGTGCGTTTACAGGGTCTGAAGCTTTCTTT. Translation: CASSAFTGSEAFF.